This entry features one T cell receptor beta chain sequence. The target of this receptor is not known. The record has no base qualities; no much larger clone is one base away. The cohort was made up of hundreds of healthy bone marrow donors. Cohort members were all nominally healthy when sampled, although unrecorded immune exposures were likely present. The donor was CMV seropositive and was included in the group of 250 to 300 seropositive cohort members. Each donor provided a peripheral blood sample, and peripheral blood mononuclear cells were used for TCR beta sequencing. The Qiagen DNeasy Blood Extraction Kit was used to extract genomic DNA from the blood cell samples. Library method: the immunoSEQ multiplex PCR assay. For the multiplex PCR, a mixture combining 60 forward primers for TCR Vbeta segments and 13 reverse primers for TCR Jbeta segments was used. Amplification of the CDR3 region of rearranged TCR beta genes was performed with a multiplex PCR assay on genomic DNA. On the Illumina HiSeq System, the amplified TCR beta libraries were sequenced as 87-base-pair reads. The study's own analysis went as follows. In a later analysis, roughly 80 million unique TCR beta chains were counted across the 650 to 700 repertoires, and approximately 11 million of these chains were shared by at least two donors. Raw reads were error-corrected and collapsed into unique sequences with a nearest-neighbor algorithm that merged closely related sequences to remove PCR and sequencing errors. V, D and J gene segments were assigned by aligning CDR3 sequences to IMGT reference sequences. For a sequence to be retained, a match of at least six nucleotides was required to both a V gene segment and a J gene segment. Rearrangements were classified as productive when the CDR3 lacked stop codons and remained in frame with V and J, and all other rearrangements were classified as non-productive. CDR3 was defined by IMGT convention, running from the second conserved V-encoded cysteine to the conserved J-encoded phenylalanine. In an earlier analysis of roughly 610 of the donors, sequences lacking an unambiguous match to a single V gene segment were excluded. In an earlier analysis of 587 of the donors, V segments were called functional above 56.7% productive rearrangements and were called segregating when the between-donor standard deviation exceeded 5%. To diagnose cytomegalovirus status from the catalog of TCR beta chain sequences, a statistical classification framework was built. V and J gene assignment, in a later analysis, came from comparing TCR nucleotide sequences with IMGT/GENE-DB human TR gene sequences. In a later analysis, CDR3 sequences and most-parsimonious VDJ recombination scenarios were assigned using the TCRdist pipeline. In a later analysis, every TCR beta chain was defined by the combination of its CDR3 amino acid sequence and its V-gene family, and reads without a unique V-gene family were dropped. To address suspected cross-contamination and a sequencing artifact, a later analysis removed 592 highly shared, low-generation-probability nucleotide sequences. In a later analysis, a clonal expansion index was calculated for each public chain from normalized within-repertoire ranks of inferred template counts. In a later analysis, generation probabilities were computed using a VDJ recombination model fitted to out-of-frame rearrangements, and the results were checked against IGoR. Hypergeometric tests were used in a later analysis to score TCR-TCR, TCR-HLA and TCR-CMV co-occurrence, with a repertoire-size bias correction applied to the TCR pairs. False discovery rates were estimated in a later analysis by permuting HLA or CMV assignments 20 times. A later analysis grouped co-occurring TCRs with DBSCAN, adding TCRdist sequence similarity when clustering within HLA-allele-positive subsets. Repertoires with fewer than 30,000 or more than 120,000 public chains, plus five repertoires with anomalous nucleotide sharing, were excluded from co-occurrence clustering. The source is immuneACCESS, and TCRdb retained only in-frame sequences with V and J called. Part of the clones is not carried over; for the studies checked, unresolved V genes explain less than half of this, and the remainder is unexplained. For V, J and clone size, that table is used; D and trimming come from the DNA. The sample data list approximately 97,000 clones, and around 85% of these were observed just once. The ten largest clones represent over 5% of the sample.

The source of the sample is a study of cytomegalovirus exposure and HLA in healthy donors (dated by TCRdb to 2016 to 2017). Study-level background: According to an earlier analysis of 550 to 750 of the donors, about 179 million T cells yielded 90 million to 140 million unique TCR beta sequences and 276 Gb of sequence data. All discovery cohort repertoires had been generated using a single sequencing platform. A later analysis re-examined previously published TCR beta repertoires from just over 650 donors and added high-resolution HLA genotyping to investigate patterns of TCR occurrence. Both class I and class II loci were covered by HLA typing, at four-digit resolution. To decide whether each TCR beta V gene segment behaved as functional or pseudogenic, an earlier analysis of approximately 600 of the donors relied on high-throughput TCR beta sequencing. Donor age, sex, ethnicity and CMV serostatus were collected together with the repertoire data. High-throughput TCR immunosequencing, statistical association of individual TCRs with disease status, and machine learning were combined to predict cytomegalovirus infection status. Genome-wide SNP genotypes for about 60% of the roughly 700 donors were used in a later genetic analysis, which treated that subset as a discovery cohort. Because of strong linkage in the cohort, roughly 5 DR-DQ haplotypes were treated as single units for association and clustering. Among 398 genotyped donors of the cohort, an average of about 240,000 unique TCR beta nucleotide sequences was sequenced per donor, of which roughly 18% were non-productive. Of the 350 to 450 genotyped donors, 65% to 90% were placed in the genetic ancestry cluster associated with self-reported Caucasian donors. Typing coverage differed by locus: A, B, C, DRB1 and DQB1 were typed in roughly 620-640 donors, DQA1 in 522, DPA1 in 600 to 610, and DPB1 in about 450. Roughly 320 gigabases of sequencing data and about 92 million unique TCR sequences made up an early release that covered 640 HLA-typed donors. The aim of the study was to test whether cataloging public T cell receptors could identify signatures of past pathogen exposure. In addition to the first cohort of around 670 subjects, a separate validation cohort of approximately 130 different subjects was used. The study used immunosequencing to profile the T cell repertoires of approximately 650 subjects and linked those repertoires to cytomegalovirus serostatus. Rather than using new phenotypic data, the later analysis identified candidate immune exposures from TCR beta sequences and from how often those sequences occurred across donors. Broader findings and caveats from the paper: In a later analysis, HLA-associated TCR beta chains were found to be more clonally expanded and to have lower generation probabilities than equally common non-associated chains. About 15 rarely observed V segments, including chromosome 9 orphons, were excluded from the earlier analysis of about 600 of the donors because counts were too low. In vitro tests confirmed that three of the cytomegalovirus-associated TCR beta chains recognize cytomegalovirus antigens. Because some donors lacked HLA typing at each locus, the association tests relied only on the typed subset. V-gene and J-gene trimming of TCR beta chains was associated with a missense DCLRE1C variant in a later genetic analysis, and the association was replicated in an independent cohort. A total of 150 to 200 TCR beta chains were listed by the study as associated with cytomegalovirus. In a later genetic analysis, fewer N-insertions in productive TCRs were reported among donors in an Asian-associated ancestry cluster than the approximately 670-donor mean. Correlated functional status among segregating V segments might be attributable to linkage disequilibrium, but an unknown experimental factor could not be ruled out. Roughly uniform sequencing depth across donors was assumed in presence/absence analyses, although this assumption may not hold. When HLA alleles, especially DR and DQ, strongly co-occurred, TCR associations were difficult to assign to individual alleles. Because the 87-base-pair reads could not distinguish some IMGT-functional V segments, including TRBV6-2 and TRBV6-3, those segments were excluded. CMV serostatus was the only immune exposure information available for the cohort. The sequencing pipeline was judged likely to have produced a cluster of highly shared sequence variants as a technical artifact. It was suggested by the authors that the approach could potentially be generalized to other disease states and immunological phenotypes. In an earlier analysis of roughly 500 of the donors, most TCR beta V segments appeared in productive rearrangements about 87% or about 30% of the time, broadly matching IMGT annotations. A further reported finding was that TCR beta sequences accurately predicted the HLA-A and HLA-B alleles for most subjects in the first cohort. According to a later analysis, most CMV-associated TCR beta chains appeared to be HLA-restricted, and the HLA associations seemed to be driven largely by CMV exposure. In a later analysis, over 15,000 TCR beta sequences were associated with specific HLA alleles at a false discovery rate of 0.05. According to a later analysis, TCR association rates differed among HLA loci, with DRB1 alleles showing the most associated TCRs and HLA-C alleles showing the fewest. While some public TCRs were present in many individuals, most TCR sequences turned up only very rarely across donors. The classifier was reported to diagnose cytomegalovirus status with high specificity and sensitivity in both the original cohort and the validation cohort. This cohort had only TCR beta chains sequenced, and the lack of alpha or paired-chain data limited which features could be detected. A later analysis reported that several top co-occurrence clusters appeared linked to parvovirus B19, influenza, CMV and Epstein-Barr virus.

Looking up the germline V gene yields CDR1 SNHLY and CDR2 FYNNEI. V and J are trimmed by 6 bases and 6 bases, and the gene matches miss 6 bases of the junction. The CDR3 contains 15 residues, cysteine and phenylalanine counted. Left in the record is the CDR3 DNA by itself, 45 bases read in frame from the first base. Sequencing input: PBMCs. The sequence came from a man aged 40-55 years in good health and CMV-seropositive. Recombination joined TRBV2 with TRBJ2-2; 11 central bases correspond to TRBD2. The nucleotide sequence reads as follows: TGTGCCAGCAGACTAGCGGGAGTCGGCCCCGGGGAGCTGTTTTTT. This sequence encodes CASRLAGVGPGELFF.